The 26 T cell receptor beta chains presented below share a single source sample, sequenced in a study of blood T cell repertoires in COVID-19. The assay was immunoSEQ multiplex PCR, and TCRdb's table has in-frame clones only and misses some. Of nearly 350,000 clones detected, around 87% appear once; the ten largest clones hold roughly 6.3%. The sequencing sample was made of peripheral blood. These TCRs come from a woman aged 45 to 65 with COVID-19, enrolled during active disease.

This chain joins TRBV7-2 and TRBJ2-3; TRBD2 matches at 8 bases. V shed 1 base, J shed 3 bases, and the junction held 6 bases outside the gene matches. Germline V CDR1 and CDR2: SGHTA, FQGNSA. CDR3 length: 16 amino acids. The CDR3 region is CASSLGIAGPTDTQYF. The CDR3 DNA is TGTGCCAGCAGCTTAGGAATAGCGGGACCAACAGATACGCAGTATTTT.

The gene calls are TRBV6-5 and TRBJ2-2, with 7 bases identical to TRBD1. Germline V gene lookup returns CDR1 MNHEY and CDR2 SVGAGI. J lost 4 bases, V lost 1 base, and 3 bases had no gene match. This CDR3 region has 15 residues. CDR3 DNA sequence: TGTGCCAGCAGTTACTGGGACAGAGCCACCGGGGAGCTGTTTTTT. Translation gives CASSYWDRATGELFF.

The chain couples TRBV7-9 to TRBJ2-3; 8 nucleotides match TRBD2. The CDR3 sequence is 12 residues long. V trimming: 5 bases; J trimming: 8 bases; junction bases outside the gene matches: 3. From germline, CDR1 is SEHNR and CDR2 FQNEAQ (reference sequence). In nucleotides, the CDR3 is TGTGCCAGCAGCCGTCGGGAGGGTACGCAGTATTTT. This sequence encodes CASSRREGTQYF.

The V gene is TRBV5-4, the J gene TRBJ1-6; a possible D gene is TRBD1 (6 bases). Germline CDR1 reads SGHNT; CDR2 reads YYREEE (reference sequence). The CDR3 runs 14 residues. Trimming stripped 3 bases from V and 8 bases from J, with 12 bases between. CDR3 region: CASSSRRGYSPLHF. The CDR3 bases are TGTGCCAGCAGCTCCCGCAGGGGATATTCACCCCTCCACTTT.

This sequence joins TRBV5-1 and TRBJ2-3; a weak D match, TRBD2 (5 bases). The CDR3 is made up of 15 amino acids. Germline CDR1 is SGHRS and CDR2 is YFSETQ. Trimming took 2 bases from V and 2 from J, leaving 12 bases between them. As DNA, the CDR3 is TGCGCCAGCAGCTTTACAGCGGCCCCCACAGATACGCAGTATTTT. Its protein product is CASSFTAAPTDTQYF.

Here the CDR3 DNA reads TGTGCCAGCAGCCTCACTAGCGGGAGTTGGGCAGATACGCAGTATTTT. As protein: CASSLTSGSWADTQYF. The chain uses TRBV7-2 and TRBJ2-3, with 11 bases matching TRBD2. CDR3 length: 16 amino acids. Germline V CDR1 and CDR2: SGHTA, FQGNSA. Trimming cost V 5 bases and J 4 bases; bases outside gene matches: 8.

The chain combines TRBV7-2 with TRBJ2-7; 7 bases align to TRBD2. The CDR3 extends over 15 amino acids. Germline CDR1 reads SGHTA; CDR2 reads FQGNSA. J lost 2 bases, V lost 5 bases, and 9 bases had no gene match. CDR3 residues: CASSPGTTWTYEQYF. In DNA form, the CDR3 reads TGTGCCAGCAGCCCCGGGACTACTTGGACCTACGAGCAGTACTTC.

This chain uses TRBV3-1 (or the pseudogene TRBV3-2) with TRBJ2-7; 12 bases map to TRBD2. After removal of 1 base from V and 7 bases from J, the junction contained 5 bases not matched to a gene. This CDR3 spans 15 amino acids. Germline CDR1 and CDR2: LGHDT and YNNKEL (reference sequence). The CDR3 loop is CASSQGLAGAREQYF. As DNA, the CDR3 is TGTGCCAGCAGCCAAGGACTAGCGGGAGCCCGGGAGCAGTACTTC.

This clone was counted once. The chain's CDR3 is CASTPQASSYNEQFF. CDR3 DNA: TGTGCCAGCACCCCGCAGGCCAGCTCCTACAATGAGCAGTTCTTC. The chain carries TRBV6-2 or TRBV6-3 and TRBJ2-1; no definite D call. Germline lookup yields CDR1 MNHEY and CDR2 SVGEGT. Trimming took 7 bases from V and 0 from J, leaving 13 bases between them. CDR3 size: 15 residues.

This rearrangement joins TRBV10-1 to TRBJ2-5, with D perhaps TRBD1 (7 bases). Germline V gives CDR1 WNHNN, CDR2 SYGVQD (reference sequence). V was cut by 5 bases and J by 7 bases, with 14 bases left in between. This CDR3 comprises 13 residues. CDR3 residues: CASSRDSSGTQYF. CDR3 DNA: TGCGCCAGCAGTCGGGACAGTAGCGGGACCCAGTACTTC.

V gene TRBV4-1 combines with J gene TRBJ2-5, with 11 bases identical to TRBD2. The CDR3 contains 19 residues. V gave up 0 bases and J gave up 0 bases; unmatched junction bases: 9. Germline V lookup: CDR1 MGHRA, CDR2 YSYEKL. Written as DNA, the CDR3 is TGCGCCAGCAGCCAAGATGGGACTAGCGGTGGAGGGTACCAAGAGACCCAGTACTTC. It is translated as CASSQDGTSGGGYQETQYF.

The chain combines TRBV4-1 with TRBJ1-3; no clear D. Germline V gives CDR1 MGHRA, CDR2 YSYEKL. The CDR3 is 16 residues long. V was shortened by 1 base and J by 2 bases, with 12 bases between the two germline ends. The CDR3 protein is CASSQGPEQTGNTIYF. CDR3 bases: TGCGCCAGCAGCCAAGGTCCCGAGCAAACTGGAAACACCATATATTTT.

The chain joins TRBV24-1 to TRBJ2-1, with 9 nucleotides matching TRBD2. This CDR3 has 16 residues. Looked up from germline, CDR1 is KGHDR and CDR2 is SFDVKD. The J segment lost 5 bases and the V segment lost 1 base, leaving 5 bases of the junction unmatched. Written as DNA, the CDR3 is TGTGCCACCAGTGATTTTGCGGGAGGGCCAAACAATGAGCAGTTCTTC. Protein: CATSDFAGGPNNEQFF.

V usage is TRBV5-4 and J usage is TRBJ1-2; 7 bases are a match to TRBD1. The CDR3 is made up of 14 amino acids. Germline V gives CDR1 SGHNT, CDR2 YYREEE (reference sequence). V dropped 5 bases and J dropped 5; count of bases not matched to a gene: 9. The CDR3 region has the DNA TGTGCCAGCAGTTGGAGACAGGGTGGTTATGGCTACACCTTC. Amino acid sequence: CASSWRQGGYGYTF.

This sequence joins TRBV7-2 and TRBJ2-7, with TRBD2 matching 9 bases. The CDR3 runs 15 residues. Unmatched junction bases numbered 7, after V lost 7 bases and J lost 0 bases. The germline CDR1 and CDR2 sequences are SGHTA and FQGNSA. The CDR3 spells CASTVTSGSSYEQYF. CDR3 DNA sequence: TGTGCCAGCACCGTGACTAGCGGAAGCTCCTACGAGCAGTACTTC.

The rearrangement joins TRBV7-9 to TRBJ1-4; D is unclear. V lost 2 bases to trimming and J lost 0 bases, with 7 bases between them. The germline CDR1 and CDR2 sequences are SEHNR and FQNEAQ (reference sequence). CDR3 length: 15 amino acids. The DNA of the CDR3 is TGTGCCAGCAGCTTACCAAGCGCAACTAATGAAAAACTGTTTTTT. Encoded protein: CASSLPSATNEKLFF.

The CDR3 coding sequence is TGCGCCAGCAGTCAATCGAAGGACACTTACTACGAGCAGTACTTC. It codes for CASSQSKDTYYEQYF. The J gene is TRBJ2-7, the V gene TRBV23-1; D may be TRBD1 (5 bases). TRBV23-1 is an ORF for which the function is uncertain. The V gene lost 0 bases and the J gene lost 3 bases, with 12 bases spanning the gap. This CDR3 is built from 15 residues.

The genes are TRBV29-1 and TRBJ1-2, with TRBD1 matching 8 bases. This CDR3 has 13 residues. V lost 6 bases, J lost 4 bases, and 7 bases stayed unmatched. In germline, CDR1 is SQVTM, CDR2 ANQGSEA. The CDR3: CSVQGALGYGYTF. The CDR3 DNA sequence: TGCAGCGTCCAGGGGGCGCTGGGCTATGGCTACACCTTC.

This chain links TRBV24-1 with TRBJ2-6, with D possibly being TRBD1 (6 bases). CDR1 and CDR2 (germline): KGHDR, SFDVKD. Between the trimmed V and J ends, which lost 2 bases and 0 bases, there was a span of 13 bases. The CDR3 runs to 18 residues. CDR3 sequence: CATSDSGAAHSGANVLTF. Written as DNA, the CDR3 is TGTGCCACCAGTGATTCAGGGGCAGCACACTCTGGGGCCAACGTCCTGACTTTC.

The chain has TRBV25-1 and TRBJ1-3; D is undetermined. V dropped 7 bases and J dropped 3 bases, with 7 bases sitting between them. Germline V CDR1 and CDR2: MGHDK, SYGVNS. The CDR3 is made up of 12 amino acids. The chain's CDR3 is CASMSDGNTIYF. The CDR3 DNA is TGTGCCAGCATGTCAGATGGAAACACCATATATTTT.

The chain is built from TRBV4-3 and TRBJ1-3; D is uncertain. This CDR3 has 14 residues. Trimming took off 1 base at V and 4 bases at J, with 8 bases between the two ends. The germline V gene encodes CDR1 LGHNA and CDR2 YSLEER. Written as DNA, the CDR3 is TGCGCCAGCAGCCAAGCCAGAACGGGAAACACCATATATTTT. Translation gives CASSQARTGNTIYF.

This clone came up a few times. V is TRBV3-1 (or the pseudogene TRBV3-2) and J is TRBJ2-7; D possibly corresponds to TRBD1 (5 bases). The CDR3 totals 14 residues. Germline V lookup: CDR1 LGHDT, CDR2 YNNKEL (reference sequence). With 1 base removed from V and 1 base from J, the gap between germline ends came to 8 bases. This CDR3 is CASSQGGGSYEQYF. In DNA form, the CDR3 reads TGTGCCAGCAGCCAAGGGGGCGGTTCCTACGAGCAGTACTTC.

To note about this clone: Other DNA sequences from this sample encode an identical CDR3 as well. CDR3: CASSGDRGKNQPQHF. Here the CDR3 DNA reads TGTGCCAGCAGTGGAGACAGGGGTAAAAATCAGCCCCAGCATTTT. The rearrangement uses TRBV2 and TRBJ1-5, with 8 bases aligning to TRBD1. The germline V gene encodes CDR1 SNHLY and CDR2 FYNNEI. This CDR3 comprises 15 residues. V shed 4 bases and J 4 bases; nucleotides not matched to a gene: 6.

The genes are TRBV9 and TRBJ1-1, with 9 bases matching TRBD1. Germline CDR1 reads SGDLS; CDR2 reads YYNGEE. Unmatched junction bases numbered 10, after V lost 0 bases and J lost 4 bases. The CDR3 is 17 amino acids. Here the CDR3 DNA reads TGTGCCAGCAGCGTAGTGGGACAGGGATTGGGGAGCACTGAAGCTTTCTTT. Translated, it gives CASSVVGQGLGSTEAFF.

This clone occurred once. The chain is built from TRBV15 and TRBJ2-2, with 7 bases fitting TRBD2. The V gene's germline CDR1 is LNHNV and CDR2 YYDKDF (reference sequence). The CDR3 sequence is 19 residues long. V was pared by 0 bases and J by 2 bases, with 12 bases of the junction left unmatched. CDR3 residues: CATSRDWRGLAENTGELFF. CDR3 DNA: TGTGCCACCAGCAGAGATTGGAGAGGGCTAGCGGAAAACACCGGGGAGCTGTTTTTT.

This sequence joins TRBV5-5 and TRBJ1-4; no clear D. Trimming pared 1 base from V and 3 bases from J, leaving 10 bases between. The germline gives CDR1 SGHKS, CDR2 YYEKEE (reference sequence). The CDR3 is 15 residues long. The CDR3 loop reads CASSLIAGPNEKLFF. For the CDR3, the DNA is TGTGCCAGCAGCTTGATCGCGGGTCCTAATGAAAAACTGTTTTTT.